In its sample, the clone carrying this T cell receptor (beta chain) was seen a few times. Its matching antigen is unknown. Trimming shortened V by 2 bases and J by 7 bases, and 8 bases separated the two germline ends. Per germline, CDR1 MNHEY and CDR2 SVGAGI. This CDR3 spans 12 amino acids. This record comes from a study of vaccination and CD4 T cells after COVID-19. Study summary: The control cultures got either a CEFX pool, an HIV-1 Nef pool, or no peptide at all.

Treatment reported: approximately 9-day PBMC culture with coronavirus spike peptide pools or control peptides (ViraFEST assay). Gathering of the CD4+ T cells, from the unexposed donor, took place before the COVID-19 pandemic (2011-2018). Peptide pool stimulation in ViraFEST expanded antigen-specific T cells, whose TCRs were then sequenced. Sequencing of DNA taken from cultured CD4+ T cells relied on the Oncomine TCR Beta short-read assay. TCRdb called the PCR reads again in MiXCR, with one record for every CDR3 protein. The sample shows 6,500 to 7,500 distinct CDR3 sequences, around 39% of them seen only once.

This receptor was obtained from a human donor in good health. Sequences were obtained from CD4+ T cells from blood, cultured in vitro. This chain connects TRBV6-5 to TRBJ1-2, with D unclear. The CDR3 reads CASSYRSGGYTF. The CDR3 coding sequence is TGTGCCAGCAGTTACAGGTCAGGTGGCTACACCTTC.